Presented here are 9 T cell receptor beta chains from one specimen sequenced in a study of blood T cell repertoires in COVID-19. Sequencing used immunoSEQ multiplex PCR; TCRdb keeps in-frame clones, though not all of them. The table includes 150,000 or so clones, 80% detected once. The sample consisted of PBMCs or T cells enriched from blood (not recorded which). These receptors were taken from a woman aged 60-75 years who had recovered from COVID-19.

This clone was seen more than once but under ten times. This chain joins TRBV19 and TRBJ2-2, with D tentatively TRBD1 (6 bases). This CDR3 spans 16 amino acids. With 5 bases removed from V and 2 bases from J, the gap between germline ends came to 15 bases. Germline values: CDR1 LNHDA, CDR2 SQIVND (reference sequence). For the CDR3, the DNA is TGTGCCAGTAGTGTGAACAGGGTATTTAACACCGGGGAGCTGTTTTTT. Encoded protein: CASSVNRVFNTGELFF.

The chain carries TRBV5-6 and TRBJ2-7; D gene uncertain. The germline CDR1 and CDR2 sequences are SGHDT and YYEEEE. The CDR3 runs 14 residues. V was cut by 5 bases and J by 0 bases, with 12 bases left in between. The CDR3 DNA reads TGTGCCAGCAGGACCCGACACGGCTCCTACGAGCAGTACTTC. Amino acid sequence: CASRTRHGSYEQYF. The variable domain in full, with the rest retrieved from reference TRBV5-6 and TRBJ2-7, is DAGVTQSPTHLIKTRGQQVTLRCSPKSGHDTVSWYQQALGQGPQFIFQYYEEEERQRGNFPDRFSGHQFPNYSSELNVNALLLGDSALYLCASRTRHGSYEQYFGPGTRLTVT.

This clone has ten or more counts. The V and J genes are TRBV5-6 and TRBJ1-4; TRBD1 agrees at 8 bases. The CDR3 covers 14 residues. With 0 bases clipped from V and 6 bases from J, the junction kept 1 base outside the gene matches. The V gene's germline CDR1 is SGHDT and CDR2 YYEEEE. The CDR3 loop reads CASSLGTGHEKLFF. The CDR3 coding sequence is TGTGCCAGCAGCTTGGGGACAGGGCATGAAAAACTGTTTTTT.

The gene calls are TRBV6-5 and TRBJ2-2; TRBD2 aligns across 7 bases. J was trimmed by 9 bases and V by 5 bases; bases with no gene match: 12. There are 15 residues in the CDR3. CDR1 and CDR2 from the germline V gene are MNHEY and SVGAGI. The chain's CDR3 is CASSTGGVDVRELFF. In DNA, the CDR3 is TGTGCCAGCAGTACTGGGGGGGTCGATGTCAGGGAGCTGTTTTTT.

The V call is TRBV2, the J call TRBJ1-2; D ambiguous. Germline V gene data show CDR1 as SNHLY and CDR2 as FYNNEI. V shed 6 bases and J shed 4 bases, with 9 bases lying between them. The CDR3 extends over 12 amino acids. CDR3 in DNA: TGTGCCAGCAGGACAATTCTCTATGGCTACACCTTC. Translating gives CASRTILYGYTF.

This clone was seen only once. The rearrangement uses TRBV20-1 and TRBJ1-1; perhaps TRBD1 as D (6 bases). Trimming took 6 bases from V and 6 from J, leaving 11 bases between them. Germline loops: CDR1 DFQATT, CDR2 SNEGSKA (reference sequence). This CDR3 is 11 amino acids long. CDR3 sequence: CSATTGSEAFF. The DNA for the CDR3 is TGCAGTGCAACCACAGGGTCTGAAGCTTTCTTT.

The chain uses TRBV7-9 and TRBJ2-3; D ambiguous. In germline, CDR1 is SEHNR, CDR2 FQNEAQ (reference sequence). V lost 7 bases and J lost 5, with 10 bases in between. The CDR3 sequence is 12 residues long. CDR3 coding DNA: TGTGCCAGCACCCCACTCGGAGATACGCAGTATTTT. Translated, it gives CASTPLGDTQYF. Drawing the rest from reference TRBV7-9 and TRBJ2-3, the complete variable domain is DTGVSQNPRHKITKRGQNVTFRCDPISEHNRLYWYRQTLGQGPEFLTYFQNEAQLEKSRLLSDRFSAERPKGSFSTLEIQRTEQGDSAMYLCASTPLGDTQYFGPGTRLTVL.

The chain uses TRBV15 and TRBJ1-3; D remains unclear. There are 16 residues in the CDR3. The V end was cut by 3 bases, the J end by 1 base, with 13 bases between. The germline gives CDR1 LNHNV, CDR2 YYDKDF (reference sequence). Written as DNA, the CDR3 is TGTGCCACCAGCAGCCACATGGGAGTGTCTGGAAACACCATATATTTT. It yields the protein CATSSHMGVSGNTIYF.

The CDR3 DNA sequence: TGTGCCAGCAGCCAAGATTTAGTCTGGGGGGGCGACTATGGCTACACCTTC. Amino acid sequence: CASSQDLVWGGDYGYTF. The V gene is TRBV3-1 (or the pseudogene TRBV3-2), the J gene TRBJ1-2, with D perhaps TRBD1 (6 bases). Trimming cost V 0 bases and J 3 bases, with 17 bases left between them. Per the germline V gene, CDR1 is LGHDT and CDR2 is YNNKEL (reference sequence). The CDR3 runs 17 residues.